The clone carrying this T cell receptor beta chain was detected many times. This record comes from a study of spatial heterogeneity in lung cancer. A single record per CDR3 protein comes from TCRdb applying MiXCR to the 5' RACE reads. Here the sample spans about 48,000 distinct CDR3 sequences, about 5.8% being singletons. Time point described: sample taken at primary tumor resection. V lost 0 bases to trimming and J lost 1 base; unmatched junction nucleotides: 3. The CDR3 consists of 15 residues. Germline CDR1 reads LGHNA; CDR2 reads YNFKEQ. The source was PBMCs, collected at surgery. This chain joins TRBV4-2 and TRBJ2-7; TRBD1 matches 7 bases. The clonotype comes from a male donor with early-stage non-small cell lung cancer. The chain's CDR3 is CASSQEGDRSYEQYF. CDR3 sequence (DNA): TGTGCCAGCAGCCAAGAAGGGGACAGATCCTACGAGCAGTACTTC.